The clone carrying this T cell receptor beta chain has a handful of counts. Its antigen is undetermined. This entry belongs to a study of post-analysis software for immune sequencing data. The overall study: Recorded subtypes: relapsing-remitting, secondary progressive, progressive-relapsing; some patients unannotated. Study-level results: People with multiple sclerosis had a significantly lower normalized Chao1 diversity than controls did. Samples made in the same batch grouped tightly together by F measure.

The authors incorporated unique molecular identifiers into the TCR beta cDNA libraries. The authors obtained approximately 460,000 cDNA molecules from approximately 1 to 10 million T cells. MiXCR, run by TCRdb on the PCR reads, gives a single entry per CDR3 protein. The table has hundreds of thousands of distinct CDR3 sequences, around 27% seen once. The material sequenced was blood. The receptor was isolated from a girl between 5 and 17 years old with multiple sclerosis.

The CDR3 bases are TGTGCCACCGGAGGGGGGGTACACAATGAGCAGTTCTTC. Encoded protein: CATGGGVHNEQFF. This rearrangement joins TRBV12-3 or TRBV12-4 to TRBJ2-1; D might be TRBD2 (7 bases). The CDR3 is made up of 13 amino acids. Deletions cut 10 bases from V and 5 bases from J, with 15 bases between.